The 5 T cell receptor beta chains given below trace back to one sample, sequenced in a study of beta chain features in type 1 diabetes. Sequenced material consisted of expressed TCRB transcripts (all of the isolated RNA was reverse transcribed). Data came from immunoSEQ multiplex PCR; TCRdb stores just in-frame clones and leaves some out. Here the sample spans hundreds of thousands of clones, around 15% being singletons. Sequences were obtained from naive CD4+ T cells from blood. The receptors here all came from a man in his late teens or twenties in good health.

The J gene is TRBJ1-2, the V gene TRBV6-1; no reliable D call. The CDR3 is 10 amino acids. The germline CDR1 and CDR2 sequences are MNHNS and SASEGT. V lost 2 bases, J lost 8 bases, and 3 bases lay in between. The CDR3 DNA follows: TGTGCCAGCAGTGAAATGGGCTACACCTTC. As protein: CASSEMGYTF.

The chain couples TRBV13 to TRBJ2-1; 7 bases fit TRBD2. Trimming removed 0 bases from V and 8 bases from J; junction bases left unmatched: 10. The CDR3 is 16 amino acids. Germline assignment: CDR1 PRHDT and CDR2 FYEKMQ (reference sequence). CDR3 DNA: TGTGCCAGCAGCTTAGGAGGCAGGGTGGGAGGGGATGAGCAGTTCTTC. It translates to CASSLGGRVGGDEQFF.

In this sample, this clone turned up a few times. This rearrangement joins TRBV11-3 to TRBJ2-1; D ambiguous. Germline lookup yields CDR1 SGHNT and CDR2 YENEEA. V was cut by 1 base and J by 4 bases, with 11 bases left in between. The CDR3 runs to 15 residues. CDR3 protein: CASSLADMGYNEQFF. In nucleotides, the CDR3 is TGTGCCAGCAGCTTAGCAGATATGGGGTACAATGAGCAGTTCTTC.

This clone was counted between two and nine times. The chain carries TRBV10-3 and TRBJ2-2; 7 nucleotides agree with TRBD1. The CDR3 totals 15 residues. Unmatched junction bases numbered 8, after V lost 4 bases and J lost 6 bases. Germline lookup yields CDR1 ENHRY and CDR2 SYGVKD. The CDR3 DNA reads TGTGCCATCAGTGGTGAGAGGGGGCAGTCCGGGGAGCTGTTTTTT. Its translation: CAISGERGQSGELFF.

This chain links TRBV28 with TRBJ2-7; D is ambiguous. CDR3 length equals 12 residues. Germline V gene data show CDR1 as MDHEN and CDR2 as SYDVKM. Trimming pared 8 bases from V and 8 bases from J, leaving 16 bases between. CDR3 sequence reads: CASGQVTRQQYF. CDR3 bases: TGTGCCAGCGGCCAGGTCACCAGACAGCAGTACTTC.